Sequencing of this T cell receptor beta chain was carried out in a study of blood T cell repertoires in COVID-19. Across the whole study: The United States, Italy and Spain were the sources of the acute and convalescent COVID-19 samples. Nucleic acid was either cDNA or gDNA, and it came from T cells, B-cell-depleted T cells, or PBMCs.

CDR3 length equals 16 residues. CDR1 is SGHTS and CDR2 is YDEGEE in the germline V gene. The V end lost 3 bases, the J end lost 0 bases, and 13 bases lay between the germline ends. Authors' methods: Estimated nucleated cell counts came from reference gene primer amplification. Generated by immunoSEQ multiplex PCR, the TCRdb table keeps only in-frame clones and is missing some. V and J calls and clone size follow that table, whereas D and trimming were derived from the DNA. The sample records tens of thousands of clones, around 83% being singletons. This receptor was taken from a woman older than 75 in a cohort sampled during active or convalescent COVID-19. Material for sequencing was peripheral blood. The chain combines TRBV5-8 with TRBJ1-5; D is ambiguous. CDR3 amino acids: CASSSMYQFSNQPQHF. The CDR3 nucleotides read TGTGCCAGCAGCTCCATGTACCAGTTTAGCAATCAGCCCCAGCATTTT. The variable domain in full, completed from reference TRBV5-8 and TRBJ1-5, reads EAGVTQSPTHLIKTRGQQATLRCSPISGHTSVYWYQQALGLGLQFLLWYDEGEERNRGNFPPRFSGRQFPNYSSELNVNALELEDSALYLCASSSMYQFSNQPQHFGDGTRLSIL.